The 3 T cell receptor beta chains below were found in one sample sequenced in a study of shared clonotypes between healthy human individuals (TCRdb year 2020). Libraries came from the immunoSEQ multiplex PCR assay. TCRdb stores this immuneACCESS table with in-frame sequences only. Part of the clones is absent; in the studies checked, under half of the shortfall reflects unresolved V genes, and no reason is known for the rest. The sample table holds about a million clones, of which around 74% were seen once. Roughly 1.4% of the sample lies in the top ten. The sample comprised memory CD4+ T cells sorted from blood. Sample cell subset or site, as interpreted from the label and publication: CD45RA-negative fraction. These receptors all come from a man aged 18 to 29 in good health.

A note on this clone: This sample also contains other DNA sequences that code for the same CDR3. The chain recombines TRBV5-1 with TRBJ2-7; TRBD2 is a possible D gene (6 bases). Looked up from germline, CDR1 is SGHRS and CDR2 is YFSETQ. V shed 0 bases and J shed 0 bases, with 10 bases lying between them. The CDR3 length is 15 residues. The CDR3 region is CASSLGPGSSYEQYF. Here the CDR3 DNA reads TGCGCCAGCAGCTTGGGCCCCGGGAGCTCCTACGAGCAGTACTTC.

As to this clone: A much larger clonotype is one base distant, so this may be a read error. This chain uses TRBV19 with TRBJ2-2; TRBD2 might be the D (5 bases). The germline CDR1 and CDR2 sequences are LNHDA and SQIVND (reference sequence). The CDR3 extends over 16 amino acids. CDR3 DNA sequence: TGTGCCAGTTGTACACACCACCCAGGTTGGACCGGGAAGCTGTTTTTT. As protein: CASCTHHPGWTGKLFF. The complete variable domain, with remaining parts taken from reference TRBV19 and TRBJ2-2, reads DGGITQSPKYLFRKEGQNVTLSCEQNLNHDAMYWYRQDPGQGLRLIYYSQIVNDFQKGDIAEGYSVSREKKESFPLTVTSAQKNPTAFYLCASCTHHPGWTGKLFFGEGSRLTVL.

The chain carries TRBV5-4 and TRBJ2-5, with 11 bases lining up with TRBD2. Germline V lookup: CDR1 SGHNT, CDR2 YYREEE (reference sequence). Trimming took 3 bases from V and 1 from J; bases not matched to a gene: 5. The CDR3 has 16 residues. The chain's CDR3 is CASSSGLAGAQETQYF. The CDR3 DNA is TGTGCCAGCAGCTCAGGACTAGCGGGTGCCCAAGAGACCCAGTACTTC.